Given below is one T cell receptor beta chain in context. Looked up from germline, CDR1 is SGHAT and CDR2 is FQNNGV. Losses at the gene ends were 3 bases for V and 4 bases for J; bases not matched to a gene: 9. The CDR3 is 18 residues long. These data come from a study of control samples from healthy donors and cancer patients. Sequenced by immunoSEQ multiplex PCR; TCRdb stores in-frame clones only, minus some. The sample holds 390,000 or so clones; around 90% are singletons and the top ten take 5.5% to 7.5%. The gene calls are TRBV11-2 and TRBJ2-3, with 14 nucleotides matching TRBD2. The sample consisted of PBMCs. This sequence originates from a man aged 35 to 55 with head and neck cancer. CDR3: CASSLTSGGAEAADTQYF. Written as DNA, the CDR3 is TGTGCCAGCAGCTTGACTAGCGGGGGGGCTGAGGCTGCAGATACGCAGTATTTT.